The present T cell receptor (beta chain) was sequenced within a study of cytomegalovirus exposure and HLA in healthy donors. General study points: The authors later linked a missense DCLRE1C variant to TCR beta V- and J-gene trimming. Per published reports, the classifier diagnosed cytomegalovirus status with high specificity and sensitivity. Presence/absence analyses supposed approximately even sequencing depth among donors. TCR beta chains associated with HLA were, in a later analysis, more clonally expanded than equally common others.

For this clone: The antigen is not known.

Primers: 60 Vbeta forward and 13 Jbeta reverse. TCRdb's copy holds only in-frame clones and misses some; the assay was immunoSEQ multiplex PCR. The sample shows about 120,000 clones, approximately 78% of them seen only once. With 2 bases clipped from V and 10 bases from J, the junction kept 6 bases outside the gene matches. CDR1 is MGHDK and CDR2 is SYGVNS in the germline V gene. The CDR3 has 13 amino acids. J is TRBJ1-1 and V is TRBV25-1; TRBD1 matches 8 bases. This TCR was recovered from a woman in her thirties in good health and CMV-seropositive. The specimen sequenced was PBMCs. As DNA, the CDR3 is TGTGCCAGCAGTGAAGGCCGGACAGGGCGAGCTTTCTTT. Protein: CASSEGRTGRAFF.